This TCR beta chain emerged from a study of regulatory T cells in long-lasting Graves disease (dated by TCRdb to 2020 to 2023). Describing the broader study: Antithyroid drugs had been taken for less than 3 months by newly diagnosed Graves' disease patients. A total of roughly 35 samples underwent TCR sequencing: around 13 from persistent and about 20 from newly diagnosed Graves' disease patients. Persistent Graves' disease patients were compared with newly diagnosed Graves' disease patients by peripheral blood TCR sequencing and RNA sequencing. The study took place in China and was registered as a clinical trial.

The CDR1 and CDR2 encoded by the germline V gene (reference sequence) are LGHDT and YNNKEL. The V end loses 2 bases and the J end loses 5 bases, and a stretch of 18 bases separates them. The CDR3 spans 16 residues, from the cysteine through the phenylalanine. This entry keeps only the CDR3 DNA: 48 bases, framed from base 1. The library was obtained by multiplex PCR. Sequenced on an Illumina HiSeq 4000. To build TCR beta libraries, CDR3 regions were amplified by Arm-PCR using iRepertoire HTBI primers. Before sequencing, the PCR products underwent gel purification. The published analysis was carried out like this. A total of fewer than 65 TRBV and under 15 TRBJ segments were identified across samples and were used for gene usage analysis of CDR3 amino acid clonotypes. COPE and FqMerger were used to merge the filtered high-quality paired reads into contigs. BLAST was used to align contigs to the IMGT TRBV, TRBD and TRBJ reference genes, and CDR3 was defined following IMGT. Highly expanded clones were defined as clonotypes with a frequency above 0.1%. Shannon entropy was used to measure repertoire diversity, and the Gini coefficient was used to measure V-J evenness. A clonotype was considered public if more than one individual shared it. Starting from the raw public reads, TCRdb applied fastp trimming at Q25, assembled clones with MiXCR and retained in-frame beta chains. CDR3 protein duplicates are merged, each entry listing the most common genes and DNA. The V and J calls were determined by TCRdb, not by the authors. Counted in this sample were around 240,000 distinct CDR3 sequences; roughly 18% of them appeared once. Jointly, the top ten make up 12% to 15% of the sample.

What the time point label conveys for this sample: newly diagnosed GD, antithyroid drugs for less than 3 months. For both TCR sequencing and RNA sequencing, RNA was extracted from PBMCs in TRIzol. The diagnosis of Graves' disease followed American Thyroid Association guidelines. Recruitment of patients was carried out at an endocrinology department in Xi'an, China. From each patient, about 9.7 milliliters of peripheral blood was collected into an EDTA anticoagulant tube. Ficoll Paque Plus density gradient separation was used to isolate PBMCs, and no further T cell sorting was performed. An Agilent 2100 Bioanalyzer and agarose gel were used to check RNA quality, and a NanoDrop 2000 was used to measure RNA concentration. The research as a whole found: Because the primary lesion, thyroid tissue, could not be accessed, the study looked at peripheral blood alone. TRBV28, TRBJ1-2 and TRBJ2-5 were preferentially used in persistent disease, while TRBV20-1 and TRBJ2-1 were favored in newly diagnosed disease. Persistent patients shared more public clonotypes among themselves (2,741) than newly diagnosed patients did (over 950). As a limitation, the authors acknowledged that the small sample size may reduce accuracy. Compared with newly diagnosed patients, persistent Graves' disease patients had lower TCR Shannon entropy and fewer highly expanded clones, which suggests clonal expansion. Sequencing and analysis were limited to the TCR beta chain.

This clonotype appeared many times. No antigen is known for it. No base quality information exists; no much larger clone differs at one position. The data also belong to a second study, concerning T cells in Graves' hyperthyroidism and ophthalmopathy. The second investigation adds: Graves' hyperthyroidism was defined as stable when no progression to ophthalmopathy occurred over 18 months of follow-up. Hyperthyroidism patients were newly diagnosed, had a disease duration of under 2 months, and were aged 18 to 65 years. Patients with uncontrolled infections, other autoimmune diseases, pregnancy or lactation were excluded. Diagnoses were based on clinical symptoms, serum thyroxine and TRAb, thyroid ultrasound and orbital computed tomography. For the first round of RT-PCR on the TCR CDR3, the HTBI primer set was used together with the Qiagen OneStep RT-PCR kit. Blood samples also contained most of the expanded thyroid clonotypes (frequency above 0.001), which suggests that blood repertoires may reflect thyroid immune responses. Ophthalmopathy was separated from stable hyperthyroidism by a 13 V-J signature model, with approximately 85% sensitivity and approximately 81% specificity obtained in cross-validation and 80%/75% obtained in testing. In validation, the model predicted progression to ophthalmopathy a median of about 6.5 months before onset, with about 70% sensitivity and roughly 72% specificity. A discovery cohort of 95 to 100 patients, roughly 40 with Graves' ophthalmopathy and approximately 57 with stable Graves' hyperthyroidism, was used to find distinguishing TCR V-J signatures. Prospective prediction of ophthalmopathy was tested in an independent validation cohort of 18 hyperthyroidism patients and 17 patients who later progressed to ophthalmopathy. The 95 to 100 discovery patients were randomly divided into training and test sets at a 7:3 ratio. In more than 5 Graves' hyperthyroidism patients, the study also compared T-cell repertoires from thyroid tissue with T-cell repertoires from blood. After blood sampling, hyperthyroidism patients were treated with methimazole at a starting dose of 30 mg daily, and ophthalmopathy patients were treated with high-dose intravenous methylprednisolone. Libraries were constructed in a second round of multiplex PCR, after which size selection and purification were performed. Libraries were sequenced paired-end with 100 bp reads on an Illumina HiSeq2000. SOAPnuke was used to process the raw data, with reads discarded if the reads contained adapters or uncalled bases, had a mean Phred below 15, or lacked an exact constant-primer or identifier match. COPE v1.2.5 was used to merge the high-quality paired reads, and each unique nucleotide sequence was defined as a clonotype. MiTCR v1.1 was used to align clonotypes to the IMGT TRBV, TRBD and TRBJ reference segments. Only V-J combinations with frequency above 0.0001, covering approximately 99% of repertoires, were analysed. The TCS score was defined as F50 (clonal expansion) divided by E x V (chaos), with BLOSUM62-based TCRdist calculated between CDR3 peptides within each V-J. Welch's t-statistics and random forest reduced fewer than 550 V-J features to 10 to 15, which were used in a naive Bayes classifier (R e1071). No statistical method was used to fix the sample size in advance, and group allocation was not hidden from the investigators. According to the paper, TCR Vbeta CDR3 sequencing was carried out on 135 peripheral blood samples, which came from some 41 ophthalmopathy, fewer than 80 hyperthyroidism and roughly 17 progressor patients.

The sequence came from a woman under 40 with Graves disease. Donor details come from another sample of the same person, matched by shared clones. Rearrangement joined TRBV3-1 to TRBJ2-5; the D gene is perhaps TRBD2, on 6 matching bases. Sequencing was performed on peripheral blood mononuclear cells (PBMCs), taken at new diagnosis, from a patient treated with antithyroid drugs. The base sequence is TGTGCCAGCAGCCAATATTCAGGAGGCGGGGTCGAGACCCAGTACTTC. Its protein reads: CASSQYSGGGVETQYF.